This T cell receptor beta chain was captured by sequencing in a study of T cell repertoires in cytomegalovirus infection. Whole-study context: Public TCR beta signatures marked donors with CMV infection and the matching HLA.

Germline CDR1 is SGHTA and CDR2 is FQGNSA. Trimming removed 3 bases from V and 7 bases from J; junction bases left unmatched: 13. This CDR3 is 17 amino acids long. TCRdb itself ran the reads through MiXCR, one entry per CDR3 protein. The sample comprises 700,000 to 900,000 distinct CDR3 sequences, about 29% of which are singletons, and around 13% rests with the top ten. A word on this clonotype: Its antigen is as yet unknown.

General study findings and limits: What dominated the ex vivo response were HLA-C-restricted CMV-specific TCR beta clonotypes. Cumulated frequencies of public TCR beta families served to identify carriers of CMV plus the relevant HLA.

The TCR originated in a human donor in good health (CMV status not recorded). Some clones in this sample may be carry-over from other donors' samples. V gene TRBV7-2 combines with J gene TRBJ2-1, with 9 bases aligning to TRBD2. Sequencing was performed on cultured CD8+ T cells from PBMCs, taken from culture after CMV antigen stimulation. CDR3 amino acids: CASSLGWGTSPGNEQFF. The CDR3, as DNA: TGTGCCAGCAGCTTGGGGTGGGGGACTAGCCCGGGGAATGAGCAGTTCTTC.